The present entry profiles one TCR beta chain with its context. This clonotype has a handful of counts. The antigen it binds to is not known. Per-base quality was not reported, and no clone a single base away is much larger than it. To prepare the library, 5' RACE was applied. Instrument on record: NextSeq 500. In the TCR library protocol, unique molecular identifiers were attached to individual cDNA molecules to correct for PCR bias and sequencing error. Both TCR alpha and beta chains were sequenced, and tight co-correlation was observed between alpha and beta sequence abundances in each sample. Turning to the authors' computational methods: Decombinator V4 was used to perform V gene, J gene and CDR3 annotation of TCR sequences. Expanded TCRs were defined as changing significantly between any two time points under a Poisson model with p below 0.0001. TCR abundances were normalised to the total number of TCRs sequenced in each sample and reported as counts per million. MAIT TCRs were defined by TRAV1-2 paired with TRAJ12, TRAJ20 or TRAJ33, and iNKT TCRs by TRAV10 paired with TRAJ18. A search of VDJdb, accessed on 1 November 2021, was run for TCRs annotated to CMV, EBV and SARS-CoV-2, with TCRs annotated for multiple antigens excluded. In TCRdb, the public reads were trimmed at Q25 with fastp and aligned with MiXCR, with productive beta chains retained. Each CDR3 protein appears once, grouped with its most common genes and DNA. None of the V and J calls come from the authors' own analysis; TCRdb made them. The sample table holds 34,000 or so distinct CDR3 sequences, of which approximately 9.2% were seen once. In total, the top ten clones hold less than 15% of the sample.

These data come from a study of early T cells in non-severe SARS-CoV-2 infection (dated by TCRdb to the early 2020s). General notes on the study: Because TCR sequencing was done on bulk RNA from unsorted whole blood, the alpha and beta chains could not be paired. Overall study results and their limits: VDJdb matching was skewed toward anti-spike CD8 responses, so virus-specific expansions were likely underestimated and private and CD4 specificities were missed.

The CDR3 sequence holds 14 residues, the cysteine and phenylalanine included. Only the CDR3 portion is preserved as DNA: 42 bases, with reading frame beginning at the first base. CDR1 and CDR2 were assigned from the germline V gene (reference sequence) as LNHDA and SQIVND. V sheds 6 bases and J sheds 0 bases, leaving 9 bases between their ends. Set within a cohort of healthcare workers in London, UK, this nested case-control study involved weekly PCR testing of nasopharyngeal swabs along with blood sampling. Healthcare workers were enrolled in the week of the UK lockdown, from 23 to 31 March 2020, and were followed every week for up to roughly 15 weeks.

Rearrangement joined TRBV19 to TRBJ1-5; the D gene assignment is ambiguous. The TCR originated in an adult who was a healthcare worker with PCR-confirmed SARS-CoV-2 infection or an uninfected control (not recorded which). The sequencing sample was made of whole blood. Read as DNA, the sequence is TGTGCCAGTAGAGGTGCGGTTAGCAATCAGCCCCAGCATTTT. The resulting protein is CASRGAVSNQPQHF. The CDR3, completed at both ends by the reference TRBV19 and TRBJ1-5 genes, gives the full variable domain DGGITQSPKYLFRKEGQNVTLSCEQNLNHDAMYWYRQDPGQGLRLIYYSQIVNDFQKGDIAEGYSVSREKKESFPLTVTSAQKNPTAFYLCASRGAVSNQPQHFGDGTRLSIL.